These 8 T cell receptor beta chains share one sample of origin, sequenced in a study of T-cell reconstitution after alpha-beta-depleted transplantation in children (dated by TCRdb to 2015 to 2016). Library preparation used PCR. Sequencing instrument: Illumina HiSeq 2500. TCR libraries were prepared with molecular barcoding, using unique molecular identifiers to normalize TCRbeta repertoire quantification. TCRdb reprocessing: public reads trimmed at Q25 with fastp, clones called with MiXCR, in-frame beta chains kept. Each CDR3 protein appears once, grouped with its most common genes and DNA. This sample lists around 480,000 distinct CDR3 sequences; approximately 32% were detected once. The ten biggest clones cover roughly 2.5% of the sample. The sample was PBMCs from the stem cell graft donor, taken from the stem cell graft. The receptors stem from a human donor who donated a stem cell graft to a child with aplastic anemia.

The chain employs TRBV6-1 and TRBJ2-5; D call uncertain. Germline V gene lookup returns CDR1 MNHNS and CDR2 SASEGT. V was pared by 6 bases and J by 1 base, with 12 bases between. The CDR3 consists of 14 residues. CDR3 sequence reads: CASSFNDIQETQYF. The CDR3 DNA reads TGTGCCAGCAGCTTTAACGACATCCAAGAGACCCAGTACTTC.

This clonotype was detected many times. The V and J genes are TRBV7-6 and TRBJ1-4; tentative D call: TRBD1 (5 bases). Germline CDR1 SGHVS, CDR2 FNYEAQ. Trimming took 2 bases from V and 3 from J, leaving 13 bases between them. The length of the CDR3 is 16 residues. Here the CDR3 reads CASSLRSGAPNEKLFF. The CDR3 region has the DNA TGTGCCAGCAGCTTAAGGTCTGGGGCTCCTAATGAAAAACTGTTTTTT.

This clonotype was seen more than once but under ten times. V gene TRBV30 combines with J gene TRBJ2-7; TRBD2 matches at 8 bases. CDR3 size: 13 residues. Germline values: CDR1 GTSNPN, CDR2 SVGIG (reference sequence). Trimming cost V 5 bases and J 3 bases; bases outside gene matches: 6. The CDR3 DNA follows: TGTGCCTGGTGCAGCGGGAGAGGCTACGAGCAGTACTTC. Protein product: CAWCSGRGYEQYF.

Written as DNA, the CDR3 is TGTGCCAGCAGCCGGGCAATGACAGGGATTAACTATGGCTACACCTTC. Its protein product is CASSRAMTGINYGYTF. The chain links TRBV4-2 to TRBJ1-2, with 7 bases lining up with TRBD1. The trim removed 4 bases at V and 1 base at J, leaving 9 bases unmatched. This CDR3 spans 16 amino acids. The germline V gene has CDR1 LGHNA and CDR2 YNFKEQ.

The CDR3 spells CSATTGGEGGRKKLFF. CDR3 nucleotides: TGCAGTGCTACGACAGGGGGCGAGGGGGGGCGCAAAAAACTGTTTTTT. V usage is TRBV20-1 and J usage is TRBJ1-4, with TRBD1 matching over 10 bases. Germline CDR1 DFQATT, CDR2 SNEGSKA (reference sequence). The CDR3 loop spans 16 amino acids. V gave up 4 bases and J gave up 9 bases; unmatched junction bases: 14.

V and J are TRBV28 and TRBJ2-1; the match to TRBD2 covers 7 bases. The CDR3 loop spans 15 amino acids. CDR1 is MDHEN, CDR2 SYDVKM, per germline. The J segment lost 3 bases and the V segment lost 6 bases, leaving 8 bases of the junction unmatched. Written as DNA, the CDR3 is TGTGCCAGCAGACCAGGGAGGGCGTACTACAATGAGCAGTTCTTC. Translating it yields CASRPGRAYYNEQFF.

This clonotype has just a few counts. In nucleotides, the CDR3 is TGCGCCAGCAGCTTGGCCAGTGAAAACATTCAGTACTTC. Amino acids: CASSLASENIQYF. The chain joins TRBV5-1 to TRBJ2-4, with unresolved D. CDR1 is SGHRS, CDR2 YFSETQ, per germline. This CDR3 has 13 residues. Trimming took off 0 bases at V and 5 bases at J, with 6 bases between the two ends.

This clonotype was found once. This CDR3 reads CASSVVWNEQFF. CDR3 nucleotide sequence: TGTGCCAGCAGCGTAGTCTGGAATGAGCAGTTCTTC. J is TRBJ2-1 and V is TRBV9, with D hard to call. The CDR3 is 12 amino acids. Per germline, CDR1 SGDLS and CDR2 YYNGEE. V was trimmed by 0 bases and J by 7 bases, leaving 5 bases between them.